These T cell receptor beta chains were read from a single sample in a study of T cell responses to AZD1222 COVID-19 vaccine. The assay was immunoSEQ multiplex PCR, and TCRdb's table has in-frame clones only and misses some. The data hold 100,000 to 150,000 clones, with 70% to 90% observed a single time. Specimen: peripheral blood, collected on day 0 of AZD1222 vaccination. These receptors originate from an adult in good health. The CDR3 runs from the conserved cysteine through the conserved F or W. A D gene is named only where the DNA matches it firmly. Clone size appears in some rows only: once, few, many, or a class for an expanded clone.

TRBJ1-2 TRBV19 . . CASSIELNYGYTF TGTGCCAGTAGTATCGAACTTAACTATGGCTACACCTTC
TRBJ1-2 TRBV7-8 once TRBD1 CATNGQGVNYGYTF TGTGCCACCAACGGACAGGGGGTAAACTATGGCTACACCTTC
TRBJ2-7 TRBV5-1 . . CASSPGRDNEQYF TGCGCCAGCAGCCCCGGCAGGGATAACGAGCAGTACTTC
TRBJ2-6 TRBV7-3 . . CASSLIANPSGANVLTF TGTGCCAGCAGCTTAATTGCAAACCCGTCTGGGGCCAACGTCCTGACTTTC
TRBJ2-5 TRBV2 . TRBD1 CASTGTGQETQYF TGTGCCAGCACCGGGACAGGCCAGGAGACCCAGTACTTC
TRBJ2-1 TRBV10-2 . TRBD1 CASSKNPGQGASIWFF TGCGCCAGCAGCAAAAATCCGGGACAGGGGGCGAGTATTTGGTTCTTC
TRBJ1-5 TRBV11-2 . . CASSLEGSNQPQHF TGTGCCAGCAGCTTAGAGGGGAGCAATCAGCCCCAGCATTTT
TRBJ2-7 TRBV11-2 . . CASSLGVSYEQYF TGTGCCAGCAGCTTAGGGGTGTCCTACGAGCAGTACTTC
TRBJ2-5 TRBV25-1 . . CASSGVGARETQYF TGTGCCAGCAGTGGAGTAGGGGCCAGGGAGACCCAGTACTTC
TRBJ1-1 TRBV10-1 few TRBD1 CASSVTGGTEAFF TGCGCCAGCAGTGTAACAGGGGGCACTGAAGCTTTCTTT
TRBJ1-4 TRBV28 . . CASSHTGTPTNEKLFF TGTGCCAGCAGCCACACAGGGACTCCAACTAATGAAAAACTGTTTTTT
TRBJ1-2 TRBV18 . TRBD1 CASSPPVGQGTYGYTF TGTGCCAGCTCACCACCGGTGGGACAGGGAACCTATGGCTACACCTTC
TRBJ1-4 TRBV7-9 few . CASGGGLATNEKLFF TGTGCCAGCGGTGGAGGCCTTGCAACTAATGAAAAACTGTTTTTT
TRBJ2-3 TRBV29-1 . . CSVEEGLFKDTQYF TGCAGCGTTGAAGAGGGTCTATTTAAAGATACGCAGTATTTT
TRBJ1-2 TRBV16 . . CASSRGGLSGHGYTF TGTGCCAGCAGCCGAGGTGGCCTCTCAGGGCATGGCTACACCTTC
TRBJ1-1 TRBV27 . . CASSLSGFYTEAFF TGTGCCAGCAGTTTATCGGGGTTTTACACTGAAGCTTTCTTT
TRBJ1-6 TRBV5-1 . . CASSLNTYSPLHF TGCGCCAGCAGCTTGAACACCTATTCACCCCTCCACTTT
TRBJ2-7 TRBV21-1 . . CASDLRGQHMTSDEQYF TGTGCCAGCGATCTAAGGGGACAGCATATGACTTCCGACGAGCAGTACTTC
TRBJ2-2 TRBV5-1 . . CASSVYTGELFF TGCGCCAGCAGCGTTTATACCGGGGAGCTGTTTTTT
TRBJ1-2 TRBV7-2 . . CASSLARGYTF TGTGCCAGCAGCTTAGCTCGTGGCTACACCTTC
TRBJ1-4 TRBV18 . . CASSPPGLGTNEKLFF TGTGCCAGCTCACCACCGGGGCTAGGGACTAATGAAAAACTGTTTTTT
TRBJ1-2 TRBV7-9 . TRBD1 CASTTTRTGRGYGYTF TGTGCCAGCACCACCACCCGGACAGGGCGGGGATATGGCTACACCTTC